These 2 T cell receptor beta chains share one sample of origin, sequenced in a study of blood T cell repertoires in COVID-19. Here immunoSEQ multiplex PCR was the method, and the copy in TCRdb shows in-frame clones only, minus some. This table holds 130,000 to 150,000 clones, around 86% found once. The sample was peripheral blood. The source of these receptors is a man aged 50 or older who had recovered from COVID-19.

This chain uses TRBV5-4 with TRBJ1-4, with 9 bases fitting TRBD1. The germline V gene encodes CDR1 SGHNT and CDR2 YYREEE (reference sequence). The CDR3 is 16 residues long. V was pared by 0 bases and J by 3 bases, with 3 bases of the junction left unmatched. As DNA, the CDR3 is TGTGCCAGCAGCTTGGGGGACAGGGCCCCTAATGAAAAACTGTTTTTT. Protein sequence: CASSLGDRAPNEKLFF.

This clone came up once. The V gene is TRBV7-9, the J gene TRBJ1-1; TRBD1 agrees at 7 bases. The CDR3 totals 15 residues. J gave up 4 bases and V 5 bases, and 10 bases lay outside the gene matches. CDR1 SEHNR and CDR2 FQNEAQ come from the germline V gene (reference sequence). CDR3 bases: TGTGCCAGCAGCCCCCCCGGGACAGCCGGCACTGAAGCTTTCTTT. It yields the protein CASSPPGTAGTEAFF.